This TCR beta chain is drawn from a study of Graves' ophthalmopathy and Graves' hyperthyroidism. Across the study: Blood was drawn at initial diagnosis, before any treatment. Findings of the study overall: Cross-validated, the 13-signature model showed 87.88%/81.08% sensitivity/specificity, and 80%/75% in the test set.

As the template, RNA transcripts were used to amplify TCR beta CDR3 regions. After a first-round RT-PCR with HTBI primers, a second-round multiplex PCR was run. TCRdb re-analysed the multiplex PCR reads in MiXCR, keeping a single row per CDR3 protein. The profile shows about 240,000 distinct CDR3 sequences, 45% to 55% of them singletons. The study enrolled ophthalmopathy donors with moderate-to-severe activity, CAS ≥3, NOSPECS ≥4 and duration under 3 months. The PBMC fraction was derived from around 10 ml of fresh peripheral blood. Of note for this clonotype: What it binds is unknown.

The specimen sequenced was peripheral blood. The source is an adult man with Graves' ophthalmopathy.

CDR3 sequence reads: CSATPGQRQETQYF. For the CDR3, the DNA is TGCAGTGCTACGCCGGGACAAAGGCAAGAGACCCAGTACTTC. This sequence joins TRBV20-1 and TRBJ2-5; TRBD1 is a possible D gene (6 bases). This CDR3 is 14 amino acids long. Germline CDR1 is DFQATT and CDR2 is SNEGSKA (reference sequence). V was shortened by 4 bases and J by 2 bases, with 14 bases between the two germline ends.